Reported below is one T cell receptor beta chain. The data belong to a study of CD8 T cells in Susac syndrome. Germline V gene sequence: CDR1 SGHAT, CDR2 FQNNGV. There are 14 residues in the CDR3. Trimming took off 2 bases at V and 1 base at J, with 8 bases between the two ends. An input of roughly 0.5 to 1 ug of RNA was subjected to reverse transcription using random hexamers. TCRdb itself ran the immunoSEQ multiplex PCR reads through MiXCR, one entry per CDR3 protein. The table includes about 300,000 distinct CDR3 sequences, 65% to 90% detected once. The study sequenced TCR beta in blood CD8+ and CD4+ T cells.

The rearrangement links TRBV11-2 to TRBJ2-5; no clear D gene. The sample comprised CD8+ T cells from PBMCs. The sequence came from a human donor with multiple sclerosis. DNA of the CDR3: TGTGCCAGCAGCTTATCTATCGGCCAAGAGACCCAGTACTTC. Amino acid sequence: CASSLSIGQETQYF.